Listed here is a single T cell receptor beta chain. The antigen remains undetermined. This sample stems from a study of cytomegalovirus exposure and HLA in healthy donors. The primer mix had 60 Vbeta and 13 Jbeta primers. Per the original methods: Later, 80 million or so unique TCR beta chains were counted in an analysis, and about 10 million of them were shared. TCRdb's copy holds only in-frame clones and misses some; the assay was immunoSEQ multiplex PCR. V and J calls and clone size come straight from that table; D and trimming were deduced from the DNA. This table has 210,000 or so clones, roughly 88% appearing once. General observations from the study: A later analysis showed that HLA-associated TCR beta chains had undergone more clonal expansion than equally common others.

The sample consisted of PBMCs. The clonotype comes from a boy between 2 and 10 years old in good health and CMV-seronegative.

CDR3 nucleotide sequence: TGTGCCATCAGCGGGTCTGGCGGTGGTGCGCTGTTTTTT. It encodes CAISGSGGGALFF. This rearrangement joins TRBV10-3 to TRBJ2-2, with D unclear. Germline V CDR1 and CDR2: ENHRY, SYGVKD. The CDR3 consists of 13 residues. Trimming removed 6 bases at V and 13 bases at J, with 18 bases between.